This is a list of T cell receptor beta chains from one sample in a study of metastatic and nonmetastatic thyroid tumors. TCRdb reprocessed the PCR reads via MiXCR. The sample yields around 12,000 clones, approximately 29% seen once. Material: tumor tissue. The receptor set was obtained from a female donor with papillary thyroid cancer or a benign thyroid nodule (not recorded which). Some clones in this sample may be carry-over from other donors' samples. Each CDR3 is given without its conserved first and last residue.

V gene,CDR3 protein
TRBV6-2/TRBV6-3,ASISGLAVGELF
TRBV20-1,SARESAPTEAF
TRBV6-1,ASSENRGNNEQF
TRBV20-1,SARQGNYGYT
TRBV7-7,ASSRTSGRSTDTQY
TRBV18,ASSPNRGQGYGYT
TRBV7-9,ASSRWDNEQF
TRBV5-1,ASSLGGTGDYEQY
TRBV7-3,TSSLNSYNEQF
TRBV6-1,ASRKGNQPQH
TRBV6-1,ASRRGTGGLFEQF
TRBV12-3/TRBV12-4,ASSLAREGPRNEQF
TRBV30,AWSRQANQPQH
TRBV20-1,SARGGSDTQY
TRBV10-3,AISESTAIPGGF
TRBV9,ASSASPPDRGVSYNEQF
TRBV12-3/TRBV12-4,ASSSTGQYGYT
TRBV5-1,ASKTGSAPNEKLF
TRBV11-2,ASSLGTWGQF
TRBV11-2,ASSFNQGTYNEQF
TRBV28,ASRETGGGTEAF
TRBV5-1,ASSWTADSYEQY
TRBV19,ASSATEINYGYT
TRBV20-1,SAQLVAVPYYCYT
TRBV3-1,ASSLSGRDGTQY
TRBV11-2,ASSRDSPRRGTEAF
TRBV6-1,ASIGGDGYT
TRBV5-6,ASSGERVHTRDTQY
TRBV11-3,ASRLTDNARDTQY
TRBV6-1,ASSKRQGPNTGDLF
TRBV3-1,ASTADREHGYT
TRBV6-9,ASSYKDIYDYT
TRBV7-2,ASSSSSQGGGYT
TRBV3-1,ASSQGTSGGRE
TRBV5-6,ASSFFFSGLISYNEQF
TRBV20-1,SALWTSGRAYEQY
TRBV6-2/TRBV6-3,ASRYAGQGGTQY